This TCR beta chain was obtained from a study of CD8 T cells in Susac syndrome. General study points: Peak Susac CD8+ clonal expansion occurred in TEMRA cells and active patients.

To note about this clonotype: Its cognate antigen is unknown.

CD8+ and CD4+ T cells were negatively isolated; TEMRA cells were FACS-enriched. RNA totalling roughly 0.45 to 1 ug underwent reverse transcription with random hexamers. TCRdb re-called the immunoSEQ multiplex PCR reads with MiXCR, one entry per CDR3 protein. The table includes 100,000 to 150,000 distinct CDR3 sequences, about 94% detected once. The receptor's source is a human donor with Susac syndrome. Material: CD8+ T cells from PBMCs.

CDR3 DNA sequence: TGTGCCAGCAGCCTACAGGAGTGGGGGCGGGAGGCTCCAGATACGCAGTATTTT. Encoded protein: CASSLQEWGREAPDTQYF. The chain recombines TRBV3-1 with TRBJ2-3, with 8 positions matching TRBD2. The junction had 16 bases not matched to a gene; V was cut back by 4 bases and J by 4 bases. Per the germline V gene, CDR1 is LGHDT and CDR2 is YNNKEL (reference sequence). The CDR3 runs to 18 residues.